This T cell receptor beta chain was recorded in a study of T cells in Graves' hyperthyroidism and ophthalmopathy. The study, taken as a whole, reports: From stable hyperthyroidism, ophthalmopathy was set apart by a 13 V-J model.

Amplification targeted TCR beta CDR3 regions from RNA transcripts. When the TCR CDR3 underwent first-round RT-PCR, the HTBI primer set was used. Via MiXCR, TCRdb re-called the multiplex PCR reads, giving one row per CDR3 protein. This sample has 250,000 or so distinct CDR3 sequences, with around 15% found just once. This clonotype was seen at least ten times. Its antigen is unidentified. The ends lost 4 bases at V and 7 bases at J; junction bases unmatched: 9. This CDR3 region has 14 residues. Per germline, CDR1 LGHDT and CDR2 YNNKEL (reference sequence). The V call is TRBV3-1, the J call TRBJ1-2; TRBD1 agrees at 7 bases. This clonotype was sampled from a woman aged 45-65 years with Graves' hyperthyroidism that later progressed to Graves' ophthalmopathy. Sequencing used blood. Here the CDR3 reads CASSLTGASFGYTF. The CDR3 nucleotides are TGTGCCAGCAGCCTTACAGGGGCCTCGTTTGGCTACACCTTC. Drawing the rest from reference TRBV3-1 and TRBJ1-2, the complete variable domain is DTAVSQTPKYLVTQMGNDKSIKCEQNLGHDTMYWYKQDSKKFLKIMFSYNNKELIINETVPNRFSPKSPDKAHLNLHINSLELGDSAVYFCASSLTGASFGYTFGSGTRLTVV.